Below are 29 T cell receptor beta chains sequenced from a single sample in a study of blood T cell repertoires in COVID-19 (TCRdb year 2020). Libraries came from the immunoSEQ multiplex PCR assay. Not all clones reach the TCRdb copy of this immuneACCESS table, which keeps in-frame sequences only. Checked studies attribute under half of the gap to unresolved V genes and leave the rest unexplained. The sample includes some 320,000 clones, with roughly 86% observed a single time. The top ten clones comprise less than 9.5% of the sample. The sequenced sample consisted of peripheral blood. The receptors come from a woman aged 45 to 65 who had recovered from COVID-19.

J is TRBJ1-5 and V is TRBV5-4, with D perhaps matching TRBD1 (6 bases). The germline V and J ends were trimmed by 4 bases and 1 base, with 12 bases remaining between them. The CDR3 consists of 15 residues. Germline loops: CDR1 SGHNT, CDR2 YYREEE (reference sequence). CDR3 in DNA: TGTGCCAGCAGCCCGGGGACATCGAGCAATCAGCCCCAGCATTTT. As protein: CASSPGTSSNQPQHF. Complete variable domain (other parts from reference TRBV5-4 and TRBJ1-5): ETGVTQSPTHLIKTRGQQVTLRCSSQSGHNTVSWYQQALGQGPQFIFQYYREEENGRGNFPPRFSGLQFPNYSSELNVNALELDDSALYLCASSPGTSSNQPQHFGDGTRLSIL.

V is TRBV7-9 and J is TRBJ1-1, with 9 bases matching TRBD1. Germline values: CDR1 SEHNR, CDR2 FQNEAQ (reference sequence). The CDR3 is made up of 14 amino acids. V dropped 5 bases and J dropped 2; count of bases not matched to a gene: 3. The chain's CDR3 is CASSEGQGNTEAFF. CDR3 nucleotides: TGTGCCAGCAGCGAGGGACAGGGCAACACTGAAGCTTTCTTT.

The chain links TRBV5-4 to TRBJ1-1, with D maybe TRBD1 (6 bases). The CDR3 covers 15 residues. Per germline, CDR1 SGHNT and CDR2 YYREEE (reference sequence). V lost 0 bases and J 5 bases, leaving 14 bases between the germline ends. CDR3 nucleotides: TGTGCCAGCAGCTTGGCCGAACAGGGTGGGACTGAAGCTTTCTTT. Translated, it gives CASSLAEQGGTEAFF.

This sequence joins TRBV11-2 and TRBJ1-1, with a possible D match to TRBD1 (5 bases). CDR3 size: 16 residues. V lost 4 bases and J 3 bases, leaving 18 bases between the germline ends. Germline CDR1 and CDR2: SGHAT and FQNNGV. In nucleotides, the CDR3 is TGTGCCAGCAGCTATGCTCCGGGGGAGGGGTACACTGAAGCTTTCTTT. Residues: CASSYAPGEGYTEAFF.

The rearrangement links TRBV9 to TRBJ2-3; D ambiguous. With 2 bases removed from V and 5 bases from J, the gap between germline ends came to 6 bases. The CDR3 is 12 amino acids. Germline V gene sequence: CDR1 SGDLS, CDR2 YYNGEE. CDR3: CASSVGKDTQYF. The CDR3 region has the DNA TGTGCCAGCAGCGTCGGTAAAGATACGCAGTATTTT.

This sequence joins TRBV30 and TRBJ2-3, with 9 bases lining up with TRBD2. The CDR3 is 14 amino acids. Germline assignment: CDR1 GTSNPN and CDR2 SVGIG (reference sequence). CDR3 in amino acids: CSLLAGFSTDTQYF. The DNA of the CDR3 is TGTAGTCTGCTAGCGGGATTTAGCACAGATACGCAGTATTTT.

The CDR3, as DNA: TGTGCCAGCAGCTTGTGGGGAGGAAGCAATCAGCCCCAGCATTTT. It translates to CASSLWGGSNQPQHF. The chain joins TRBV5-4 to TRBJ1-5; D gene unclear. The length of the CDR3 is 15 residues. V was clipped by 1 base and J by 1 base, with 9 bases between them. Germline V CDR1 and CDR2: SGHNT, YYREEE (reference sequence).

This chain uses TRBV12-1 with TRBJ1-4; the table's D gene call, TRBD1, was not cross checked with the DNA. TRBV12-1 is recorded as a pseudogene. The CDR3 totals 11 residues. CDR3 nucleotide sequence: TGTGCCAGCAGCTTTAGGGACAGGAAGGCTTTT. Translating gives CASSFRDRKAF.

This rearrangement joins TRBV3-1 (or the pseudogene TRBV3-2) to TRBJ2-1, with 8 bases that match TRBD2. Per germline, CDR1 LGHDT and CDR2 YNNKEL (reference sequence). The J segment lost 7 bases and the V segment lost 4 bases, leaving 6 bases of the junction unmatched. This CDR3 is 14 amino acids long. CDR3 in DNA: TGTGCCAGCAGCCCTAGCGGGCAGGGGAATGAGCAGTTCTTC. Protein: CASSPSGQGNEQFF.

The chain has TRBV28 and TRBJ1-4, with unresolved D. Trimming took off 5 bases at V and 5 bases at J, with 15 bases between the two ends. Germline V gene sequence: CDR1 MDHEN, CDR2 SYDVKM. The CDR3 covers 15 residues. In DNA, the CDR3 is TGTGCCAGCAGTGGGCCCGGGAGCTCGAATGAAAAACTGTTTTTT. Its translation is CASSGPGSSNEKLFF.

The rearrangement joins TRBV5-6 to TRBJ1-6; 7 nucleotides line up with TRBD1. With V trimmed by 0 bases and J by 17 bases, 2 bases remained unmatched. Germline V lookup: CDR1 SGHDT, CDR2 YYEEEE. CDR3 size: 11 residues. In DNA form, the CDR3 reads TGTGCCAGCAGCTTGGGAGGGGGCATCCACTTT. Protein: CASSLGGGIHF.

This clone was counted a few times. The chain recombines TRBV7-9 with TRBJ2-2; D perhaps matches TRBD2 (5 bases). Germline CDR1 and CDR2: SEHNR and FQNEAQ (reference sequence). V gave up 5 bases and J gave up 5 bases, with 12 bases separating them. The CDR3 runs to 14 residues. CDR3 loop: CASSPVRVTGELFF. As DNA, the CDR3 is TGTGCCAGCAGCCCAGTGCGGGTGACCGGGGAGCTGTTTTTT.

This chain connects TRBV30 to TRBJ2-7; 7 bases agree with TRBD1. The CDR3 covers 11 residues. With V trimmed by 1 base and J by 9 bases, 3 bases remained unmatched. Germline V gives CDR1 GTSNPN, CDR2 SVGIG (reference sequence). CDR3 residues: CAWSGGGVQYF. CDR3 DNA sequence: TGTGCCTGGAGTGGAGGGGGCGTGCAGTACTTC.

The rearrangement joins TRBV7-6 to TRBJ2-5; D possibly corresponds to TRBD2 (6 bases). The CDR3 covers 16 residues. Germline V CDR1 and CDR2: SGHVS, FNYEAQ. V was trimmed by 3 bases and J by 3 bases, leaving 17 bases between them. CDR3 in amino acids: CASSFTRDWQKETQYF. The CDR3 DNA reads TGTGCCAGCAGCTTCACAAGGGACTGGCAAAAAGAGACCCAGTACTTC.

The chain has TRBV28 and TRBJ2-1; 8 bases line up with TRBD2. The V gene end was trimmed by 6 bases and the J gene end by 4 bases; junction bases not matched to a gene: 11. The V gene's germline CDR1 is MDHEN and CDR2 SYDVKM. This CDR3 region has 16 residues. CDR3 DNA: TGTGCCAGCAGCCCCGAATCCGCGGGGGGTTACAATGAGCAGTTCTTC. Its translation: CASSPESAGGYNEQFF.

This chain joins TRBV6-2 or TRBV6-3 and TRBJ2-7; TRBD1 matches 7 bases. CDR3 length equals 18 residues. V shed 2 bases, J shed 4 bases, and the junction held 17 bases outside the gene matches. CDR1 MNHEY and CDR2 SVGEGT come from the germline V gene. CDR3 sequence reads: CASSYPGYHRGRDYEQYF. CDR3 bases: TGTGCCAGCAGTTACCCCGGATATCACAGGGGACGTGATTACGAGCAGTACTTC.

This clone showed up just once. The chain employs TRBV19 and TRBJ2-7, with TRBD1 identical over 7 bases. The CDR3 contains 13 residues. Per the germline V gene, CDR1 is LNHDA and CDR2 is SQIVND (reference sequence). The junction had 11 bases not matched to a gene; V was cut back by 8 bases and J by 7 bases. CDR3 in amino acids: CASSKQGIPEQYF. DNA of the CDR3: TGTGCCAGTTCGAAACAGGGGATCCCAGAGCAGTACTTC.

The V call is TRBV2, the J call TRBJ2-4, with a possible D match to TRBD1 (5 bases). The length of the CDR3 is 15 residues. Trimming left V 3 bases short and J 0 bases short, with 9 bases between. Germline V gene sequence: CDR1 SNHLY, CDR2 FYNNEI. The CDR3 nucleotides are TGTGCCAGCAGTGAGGTCGACAGAGCCAAAAACATTCAGTACTTC. Translated: CASSEVDRAKNIQYF.

This clone was observed a few times. The chain joins TRBV30 to TRBJ2-5; no firm D call. Between the trimmed V and J ends, which lost 5 bases and 7 bases, there was a span of 11 bases. The CDR3 consists of 11 residues. CDR1 is GTSNPN, CDR2 SVGIG, per germline (reference sequence). Here the CDR3 reads CAWETSSTQYF. CDR3 sequence (DNA): TGTGCCTGGGAGACAAGCTCGACCCAGTACTTC.

The sample holds a few counts of this clone. This chain uses TRBV9 with TRBJ1-1; 10 nucleotides align to TRBD1. This CDR3 spans 14 amino acids. Germline CDR1 and CDR2: SGDLS and YYNGEE. V was clipped by 2 bases and J by 5 bases; unmatched bases: 3. CDR3: CASSVSGQGTEAFF. CDR3 nucleotide sequence: TGTGCCAGCAGCGTGTCGGGACAGGGGACTGAAGCTTTCTTT.

This sequence joins TRBV7-9 and TRBJ1-1, with D uncertain. CDR3 length equals 11 residues. The V gene's germline CDR1 is SEHNR and CDR2 FQNEAQ (reference sequence). V was shortened by 4 bases and J by 7 bases, with 7 bases between the two germline ends. Here the CDR3 DNA reads TGTGCCAGCAGCTACAGTGGTGAAGCTTTCTTT. Translation: CASSYSGEAFF.

This clone was seen a handful of times. This chain connects TRBV5-1 to TRBJ1-2; D is possibly TRBD1 (6 bases). Trimming took off 4 bases at V and 2 bases at J, with 15 bases between the two ends. CDR3 size: 15 residues. The germline gives CDR1 SGHRS, CDR2 YFSETQ. CDR3 nucleotides: TGCGCCAGCAGCAGAACGACAGGAGCCAACTATGGCTACACCTTC. This sequence encodes CASSRTTGANYGYTF.

The V call is TRBV19, the J call TRBJ2-2; D ambiguous. This CDR3 region has 14 residues. Between the trimmed V and J ends, which lost 6 bases and 2 bases, there was a span of 10 bases. The V gene's germline CDR1 is LNHDA and CDR2 SQIVND (reference sequence). CDR3 amino acids: CASRLTTNTGELFF. In nucleotides, the CDR3 is TGTGCCAGTAGGTTAACGACTAACACCGGGGAGCTGTTTTTT.

This chain joins TRBV7-2 and TRBJ1-1, with D unresolved. V lost 3 bases to trimming and J lost 0 bases, with 8 bases between them. CDR1 is SGHTA, CDR2 FQGNSA, per germline. The length of the CDR3 is 14 residues. The CDR3 spells CASSFGVLNTEAFF. DNA for the CDR3: TGTGCCAGCAGCTTTGGAGTGTTGAACACTGAAGCTTTCTTT.

The chain carries TRBV6-5 and TRBJ2-5; TRBD1 matches at 10 bases. The CDR3 runs to 15 residues. Trimming took 5 bases from V and 1 from J; bases not matched to a gene: 4. Germline V lookup: CDR1 MNHEY, CDR2 SVGAGI. The CDR3 here is CASSMTGGTQETQYF. The CDR3 nucleotides are TGTGCCAGCAGTATGACAGGGGGCACCCAAGAGACCCAGTACTTC.

This clone has only one observation. The chain recombines TRBV6-4 with TRBJ2-3, with a tentative D call TRBD2 (5 bases). This CDR3 is built from 13 residues. From germline, CDR1 is MRHNA and CDR2 SNTAGT. V was pared by 5 bases and J by 0 bases, with 6 bases between. CDR3 sequence reads: CASSRTSTDTQYF. The CDR3 DNA is TGTGCCAGCAGTAGGACTAGCACAGATACGCAGTATTTT.

This chain joins TRBV6-2 or TRBV6-3 and TRBJ2-4; possible D gene TRBD2, 6 bases. The CDR3 loop spans 17 amino acids. Trimming took off 2 bases at V and 7 bases at J, with 21 bases between the two ends. Germline CDR1 reads MNHEY; CDR2 reads SVGEGT. CDR3: CASSYLLGGRGTNIQYF. CDR3 DNA sequence: TGTGCCAGCAGTTACCTCCTGGGGGGTAGGGGTACGAACATTCAGTACTTC.

V usage is TRBV5-8 and J usage is TRBJ1-5; D gene uncertain. CDR3 size: 11 residues. V lost 4 bases and J 9 bases, leaving 8 bases between the germline ends. From germline, CDR1 is SGHTS and CDR2 YDEGEE. CDR3 residues: CASSAEWPQHF. CDR3 coding DNA: TGTGCCAGCAGCGCCGAGTGGCCCCAGCATTTT.

V and J are TRBV7-2 and TRBJ2-2, with 7 bases that match TRBD2. V gave up 5 bases and J gave up 7 bases; unmatched junction bases: 4. This CDR3 is built from 13 residues. Germline-derived CDR1 and CDR2 are SGHTA and FQGNSA. The CDR3 loop reads CASSTSVDGELFF. DNA for the CDR3: TGTGCCAGCAGCACTAGCGTAGACGGGGAGCTGTTTTTT.